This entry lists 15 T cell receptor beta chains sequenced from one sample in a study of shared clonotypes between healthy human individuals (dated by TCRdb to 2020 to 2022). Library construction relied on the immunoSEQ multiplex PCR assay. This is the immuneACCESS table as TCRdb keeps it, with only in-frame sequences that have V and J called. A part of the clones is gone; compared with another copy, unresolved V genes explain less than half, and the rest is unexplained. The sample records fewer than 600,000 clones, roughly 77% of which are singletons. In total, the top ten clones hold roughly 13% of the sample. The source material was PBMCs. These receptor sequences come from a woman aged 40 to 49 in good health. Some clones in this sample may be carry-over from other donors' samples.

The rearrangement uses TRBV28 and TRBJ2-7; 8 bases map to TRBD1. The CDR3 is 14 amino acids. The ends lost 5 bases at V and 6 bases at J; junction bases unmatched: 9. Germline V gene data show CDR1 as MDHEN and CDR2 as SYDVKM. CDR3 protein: CASSPQRTGREQYF. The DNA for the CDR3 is TGTGCCAGCAGTCCCCAAAGGACAGGGCGCGAGCAGTACTTC.

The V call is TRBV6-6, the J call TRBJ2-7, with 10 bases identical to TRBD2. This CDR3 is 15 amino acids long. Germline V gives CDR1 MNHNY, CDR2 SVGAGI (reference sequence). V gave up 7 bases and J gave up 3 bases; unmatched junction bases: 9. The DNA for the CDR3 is TGTGCCAGCACCGCGGGACTAGCGAGCATCTACGAGCAGTACTTC. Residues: CASTAGLASIYEQYF.

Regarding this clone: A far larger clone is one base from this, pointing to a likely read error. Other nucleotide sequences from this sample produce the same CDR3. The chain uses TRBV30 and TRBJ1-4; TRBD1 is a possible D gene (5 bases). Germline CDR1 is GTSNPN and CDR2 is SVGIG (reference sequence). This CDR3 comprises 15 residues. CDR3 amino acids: CAWSVLRARGEKLFF. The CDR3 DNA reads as TGCGCCTGGAGTGTACTCAGGGCGAGGGGCGAAAAACTGTTTTTT.

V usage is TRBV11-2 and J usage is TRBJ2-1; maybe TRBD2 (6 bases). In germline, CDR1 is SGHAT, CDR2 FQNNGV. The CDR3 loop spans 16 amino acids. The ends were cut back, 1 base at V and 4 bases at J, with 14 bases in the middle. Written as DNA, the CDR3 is TGTGCCAGCAGCTTAGTAGCTCCCGGGGGTTACAATGAGCAGTTCTTC. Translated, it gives CASSLVAPGGYNEQFF.

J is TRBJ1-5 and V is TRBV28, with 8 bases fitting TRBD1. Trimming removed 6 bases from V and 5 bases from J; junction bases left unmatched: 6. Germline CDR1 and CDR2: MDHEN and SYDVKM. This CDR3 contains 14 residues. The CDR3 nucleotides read TGTGCCAGCAGCCGACGACAGGGGCATCAGCCCCAGCATTTT. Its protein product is CASSRRQGHQPQHF.

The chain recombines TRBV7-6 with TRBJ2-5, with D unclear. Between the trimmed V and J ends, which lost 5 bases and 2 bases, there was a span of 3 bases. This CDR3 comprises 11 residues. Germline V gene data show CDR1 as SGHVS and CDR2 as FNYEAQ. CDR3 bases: TGTGCCAGCAGCCCGCAAGAGACCCAGTACTTC. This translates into CASSPQETQYF.

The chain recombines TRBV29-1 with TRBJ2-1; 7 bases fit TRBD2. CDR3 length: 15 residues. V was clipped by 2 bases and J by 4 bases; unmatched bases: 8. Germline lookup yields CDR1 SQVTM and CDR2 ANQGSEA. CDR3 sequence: CSVESGREAYNEQFF. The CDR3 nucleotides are TGCAGCGTTGAATCTGGTCGGGAGGCGTACAATGAGCAGTTCTTC.

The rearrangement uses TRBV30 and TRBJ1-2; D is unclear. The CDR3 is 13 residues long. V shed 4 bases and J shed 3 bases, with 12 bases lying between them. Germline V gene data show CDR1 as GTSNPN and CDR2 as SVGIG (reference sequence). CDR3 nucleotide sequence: TGTGCCTGGACGGCAATCGGATACTATGGCTACACCTTC. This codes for CAWTAIGYYGYTF.

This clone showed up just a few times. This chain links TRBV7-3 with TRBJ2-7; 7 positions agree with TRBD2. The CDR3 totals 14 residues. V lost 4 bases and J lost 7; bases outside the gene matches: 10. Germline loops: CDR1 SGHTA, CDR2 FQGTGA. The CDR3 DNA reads TGTGCCAGCAGCTCCCCCGGGACTACCTCGGAGCAGTACTTC. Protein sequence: CASSSPGTTSEQYF.

This CDR3 is CASSSASVVEEKQFF. The CDR3, as DNA: TGTGCCAGCAGTTCTGCTTCAGTTGTGGAGGAGAAGCAGTTCTTC. The rearrangement links TRBV28 to TRBJ2-1, with D maybe TRBD2 (5 bases). The CDR3 has 15 amino acids. In germline, CDR1 is MDHEN, CDR2 SYDVKM. V was pared by 4 bases and J by 11 bases, with 21 bases between.

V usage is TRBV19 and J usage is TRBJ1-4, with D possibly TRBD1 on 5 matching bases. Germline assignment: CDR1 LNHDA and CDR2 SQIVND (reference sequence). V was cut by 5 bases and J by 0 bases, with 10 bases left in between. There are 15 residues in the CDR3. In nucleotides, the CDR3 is TGTGCCAGTAGTTGGGGCGTTGCAACTAATGAAAAACTGTTTTTT. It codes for CASSWGVATNEKLFF.

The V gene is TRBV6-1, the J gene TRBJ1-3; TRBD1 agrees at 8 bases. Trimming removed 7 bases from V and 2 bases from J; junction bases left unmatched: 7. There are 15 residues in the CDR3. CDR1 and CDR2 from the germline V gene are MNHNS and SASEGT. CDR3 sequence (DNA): TGTGCCAGCAACCTGGACAGGGACCCTGGAAACACCATATATTTT. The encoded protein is CASNLDRDPGNTIYF.

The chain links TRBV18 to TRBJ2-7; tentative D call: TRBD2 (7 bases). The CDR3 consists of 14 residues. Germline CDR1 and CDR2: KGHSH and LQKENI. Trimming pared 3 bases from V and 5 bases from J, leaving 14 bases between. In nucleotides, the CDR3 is TGTGCCAGCTCACCGTCAGGGGAGGGAAACGAGCAGTACTTC. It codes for CASSPSGEGNEQYF.

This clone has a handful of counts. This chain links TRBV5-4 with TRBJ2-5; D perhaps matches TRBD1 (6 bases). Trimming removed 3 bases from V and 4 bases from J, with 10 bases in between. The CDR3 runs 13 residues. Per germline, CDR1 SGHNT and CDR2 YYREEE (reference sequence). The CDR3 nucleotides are TGTGCCAGCAGCTCCCGGACAGCAGAGACCCAGTACTTC. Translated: CASSSRTAETQYF.

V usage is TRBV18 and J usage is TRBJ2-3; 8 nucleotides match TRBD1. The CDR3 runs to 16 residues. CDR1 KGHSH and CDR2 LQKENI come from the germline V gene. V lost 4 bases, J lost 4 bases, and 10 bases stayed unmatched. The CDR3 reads CASSLFPGQVADTQYF. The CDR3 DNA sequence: TGTGCCAGCTCACTCTTCCCGGGACAGGTTGCAGATACGCAGTATTTT.